A selection of T cell receptor beta chains follows, all from one sample in a study of OX40 agonist ivuxolimab in advanced cancers. Using immunoSEQ multiplex PCR, the repertoire was profiled, and TCRdb retains in-frame clones only, with some absent. The profile covers approximately 15,000 clones, with almost 95% appearing a single time and roughly 7.7% taken by the ten largest. The sample here was CD4+ or CD8+ T cells sorted from blood, taken in a trial of the OX40 agonist ivuxolimab. The receptors were sampled from an adult with an advanced solid tumor such as melanoma, head and neck, liver or kidney cancer. CDR3s include the opening cysteine and the closing phenylalanine or tryptophan. D genes are given only for firm matches. The size of a clone is reported for some rows only, either as once, few or many, or as a class for expanded clones.

CDR3 DNA: TGTGCCAGCAGCCGGGGGACAGCGACAGGGGAATTT; CDR3 protein: CASSRGTATGEF; D gene: TRBD1; J gene: TRBJ1-3; clone size: NA; V gene: TRBV7-9
CDR3 DNA: TGTGCCAGCAGCTTCCGGGACACTTACTACGAGCAGTACTTC; CDR3 protein: CASSFRDTYYEQYF; D gene: NA; J gene: TRBJ2-7; clone size: NA; V gene: TRBV9
CDR3 DNA: TGCGCCAGCAGCCTAGGGACAGGGTCCTACGAGCAGTACTTC; CDR3 protein: CASSLGTGSYEQYF; D gene: TRBD1; J gene: TRBJ2-7; clone size: NA; V gene: TRBV4-1
CDR3 DNA: TGTGCCAGCAGCCCCGGACAGGGTGGGTCCTACGAGCAGTACTTC; CDR3 protein: CASSPGQGGSYEQYF; D gene: TRBD1; J gene: TRBJ2-7; clone size: NA; V gene: TRBV5-6
CDR3 DNA: TGTGCCAGCTTCCCTTACGGTTTCACTGAAGCTTTCTTT; CDR3 protein: CASFPYGFTEAFF; D gene: NA; J gene: TRBJ1-1; clone size: NA; V gene: TRBV6-5
CDR3 DNA: TGTGCCAGCAGCTTTAGTGGAGCGGGGGGCCACACCGGGGAGCTGTTTTTT; CDR3 protein: CASSFSGAGGHTGELFF; D gene: TRBD2; J gene: TRBJ2-2; clone size: NA; V gene: TRBV9
CDR3 DNA: TGTGCCAGCAGCTTAAACGGGGGGGCCGGCACCGGGGAGCTGTTTTTT; CDR3 protein: CASSLNGGAGTGELFF; D gene: TRBD2; J gene: TRBJ2-2; clone size: NA; V gene: TRBV11-2
CDR3 DNA: TGTGCCAGCATGGGGGGACAGGGGGTACAAGAGACCCAGTACTTC; CDR3 protein: CASMGGQGVQETQYF; D gene: TRBD1; J gene: TRBJ2-5; clone size: NA; V gene: TRBV27
CDR3 DNA: TGTGCCAGCAGCTCCCCCGACAGGGGGGGATACGAGCAGTACTTC; CDR3 protein: CASSSPDRGGYEQYF; D gene: TRBD1; J gene: TRBJ2-7; clone size: once; V gene: TRBV11-3
CDR3 DNA: TGTGCCAGCAGTAAATTTAGTAACACTGAAGCTTTCTTT; CDR3 protein: CASSKFSNTEAFF; D gene: NA; J gene: TRBJ1-1; clone size: NA; V gene: TRBV27
CDR3 DNA: TGTGCCAGCAGTTATAGCGGGGAGCAGTTCTTC; CDR3 protein: CASSYSGEQFF; D gene: TRBD2; J gene: TRBJ2-1; clone size: NA; V gene: TRBV6-5
CDR3 DNA: TGTGCCAGCTCGGCATCGGGACAGAACATCTATGGCTACACCTTC; CDR3 protein: CASSASGQNIYGYTF; D gene: TRBD1; J gene: TRBJ1-2; clone size: NA; V gene: TRBV18
CDR3 DNA: TGCGCCAGCAGTCAAAAGTCGCGTTCACCTACGACCTCTGGAAACACCATATATTTT; CDR3 protein: CASSQKSRSPTTSGNTIYF; D gene: NA; J gene: TRBJ1-3; clone size: NA; V gene: TRBV23-1
CDR3 DNA: TGTGCCAGCAGCTTAGCGGGGCAGGGGATGGGTAGGACTGAAGCTTTCTTT; CDR3 protein: CASSLAGQGMGRTEAFF; D gene: NA; J gene: TRBJ1-1; clone size: NA; V gene: TRBV7-8
CDR3 DNA: TGTGCCAGCAGCCCCGGACAGGTTTGGGATCAAGAGACCCAGTACTTC; CDR3 protein: CASSPGQVWDQETQYF; D gene: TRBD1; J gene: TRBJ2-5; clone size: NA; V gene: TRBV5-6
CDR3 DNA: TGTGCCAGCAGCTTAGCGGGGGGCACAGATACGCAGTATTTT; CDR3 protein: CASSLAGGTDTQYF; D gene: NA; J gene: TRBJ2-3; clone size: NA; V gene: TRBV7-8
CDR3 DNA: TGTGCCATCAGTGAGTCAAGTAAACGCTCTGGAAACACCATATATTTT; CDR3 protein: CAISESSKRSGNTIYF; D gene: NA; J gene: TRBJ1-3; clone size: NA; V gene: TRBV10-3
CDR3 DNA: TGTGCCAGCAGCCTACCAACAGGGGGCCATGGCTACACCTTC; CDR3 protein: CASSLPTGGHGYTF; D gene: TRBD1; J gene: TRBJ1-2; clone size: NA; V gene: TRBV5-4
CDR3 DNA: TGCAGTGCTACGGAGACCCAGTACTTC; CDR3 protein: CSATETQYF; D gene: NA; J gene: TRBJ2-5; clone size: NA; V gene: TRBV20-1
CDR3 DNA: TGTGCACATAAGCAGGGGAACGATGGCTACACCTTC; CDR3 protein: CAHKQGNDGYTF; D gene: NA; J gene: TRBJ1-2; clone size: NA; V gene: TRBV30
CDR3 DNA: TGTGCCAGCAGTGAATTAGGGACAAGTGAAGAGACCCAGTACTTC; CDR3 protein: CASSELGTSEETQYF; D gene: NA; J gene: TRBJ2-5; clone size: NA; V gene: TRBV25-1
CDR3 DNA: TGCAGCGTCGCAGACCTCTATGGCTACACCTTC; CDR3 protein: CSVADLYGYTF; D gene: NA; J gene: TRBJ1-2; clone size: few; V gene: TRBV29-1
CDR3 DNA: TGCAGCGTTGAACTTAGCGGCTACTACGAGCAGTACTTC; CDR3 protein: CSVELSGYYEQYF; D gene: NA; J gene: TRBJ2-7; clone size: NA; V gene: TRBV29-1
CDR3 DNA: TGTGCCAGCAGCTACCTCGAGGGGACAGGGGGGACCCAGTACTTC; CDR3 protein: CASSYLEGTGGTQYF; D gene: TRBD1; J gene: TRBJ2-5; clone size: NA; V gene: TRBV7-6
CDR3 DNA: TGCAGCGTGGGGGGGCAGGGCCCGGGAAAACTGTTTTTT; CDR3 protein: CSVGGQGPGKLFF; D gene: NA; J gene: TRBJ1-4; clone size: NA; V gene: TRBV29-1
CDR3 DNA: TGTGCCAGCAGCGGGGGCCAGAGGGGAGAGACCCAGTACTTC; CDR3 protein: CASSGGQRGETQYF; D gene: NA; J gene: TRBJ2-5; clone size: NA; V gene: TRBV6-5
CDR3 DNA: TGTGCCAGCAGCCCGGGACTTTCCTACGAGCAGTACTTC; CDR3 protein: CASSPGLSYEQYF; D gene: NA; J gene: TRBJ2-7; clone size: NA; V gene: TRBV7-2
CDR3 DNA: TGTGCCAGCAGCTTCGGCTCCTGGGGCTATGGCTACACCTTC; CDR3 protein: CASSFGSWGYGYTF; D gene: NA; J gene: TRBJ1-2; clone size: NA; V gene: TRBV11-3
CDR3 DNA: TGTGCCAGCAGTACCCCGGGACAGGGGGAAGCCAAAAACATTCAGTACTTC; CDR3 protein: CASSTPGQGEAKNIQYF; D gene: TRBD1; J gene: TRBJ2-4; clone size: NA; V gene: TRBV27
CDR3 DNA: TGCGCCAGCAGTGAAGGATGGGGGACCCAGTACTTC; CDR3 protein: CASSEGWGTQYF; D gene: NA; J gene: TRBJ2-5; clone size: NA; V gene: TRBV10-1
CDR3 DNA: TGTGCCAGCAGTGAATGGGGGGACACCACAGATACGCAGTATTTT; CDR3 protein: CASSEWGDTTDTQYF; D gene: NA; J gene: TRBJ2-3; clone size: NA; V gene: TRBV6-1
CDR3 DNA: TGTGCCAGTAGCCCCGGCAGGGGTAACACTGAAGCTTTCTTT; CDR3 protein: CASSPGRGNTEAFF; D gene: NA; J gene: TRBJ1-1; clone size: NA; V gene: TRBV19
CDR3 DNA: TGTGCCAGCAGCTTAGAAGCTACCTCCTACGAGCAGTACTTC; CDR3 protein: CASSLEATSYEQYF; D gene: NA; J gene: TRBJ2-7; clone size: NA; V gene: TRBV13
CDR3 DNA: TGTGCCAGCAGCTTAGGCAGGACAGGGGGCTCGAACACTGAAGCTTTCTTT; CDR3 protein: CASSLGRTGGSNTEAFF; D gene: TRBD1; J gene: TRBJ1-1; clone size: NA; V gene: TRBV13
CDR3 DNA: TGTGCCACCAGCAGGGTTGGCGGTACTAGCACAGATACGCAGTATTTT; CDR3 protein: CATSRVGGTSTDTQYF; D gene: NA; J gene: TRBJ2-3; clone size: NA; V gene: TRBV15
CDR3 DNA: TGTGCCAGCGCGGGGGCTAGCACAGATACGCAGTATTTT; CDR3 protein: CASAGASTDTQYF; D gene: NA; J gene: TRBJ2-3; clone size: few; V gene: TRBV7-9
CDR3 DNA: TGCGCCAGCAGCCAAGATAGGAGGGGGGCGTTTGGCTACACCTTC; CDR3 protein: CASSQDRRGAFGYTF; D gene: NA; J gene: TRBJ1-2; clone size: NA; V gene: TRBV4-1
CDR3 DNA: TGTGCCAGCAGCGTAGGTCAGACCTACGAGCAGTACTTC; CDR3 protein: CASSVGQTYEQYF; D gene: NA; J gene: TRBJ2-7; clone size: NA; V gene: TRBV9
CDR3 DNA: TGTGCCAGCAGTTTTGGACAGGGGGAGACCCAGTACTTC; CDR3 protein: CASSFGQGETQYF; D gene: TRBD1; J gene: TRBJ2-5; clone size: NA; V gene: TRBV2
CDR3 DNA: TGCGCCAGCCACCCAGGGCGGACCGGCGGCACTGAAGCTTTCTTT; CDR3 protein: CASHPGRTGGTEAFF; D gene: NA; J gene: TRBJ1-1; clone size: NA; V gene: TRBV5-1